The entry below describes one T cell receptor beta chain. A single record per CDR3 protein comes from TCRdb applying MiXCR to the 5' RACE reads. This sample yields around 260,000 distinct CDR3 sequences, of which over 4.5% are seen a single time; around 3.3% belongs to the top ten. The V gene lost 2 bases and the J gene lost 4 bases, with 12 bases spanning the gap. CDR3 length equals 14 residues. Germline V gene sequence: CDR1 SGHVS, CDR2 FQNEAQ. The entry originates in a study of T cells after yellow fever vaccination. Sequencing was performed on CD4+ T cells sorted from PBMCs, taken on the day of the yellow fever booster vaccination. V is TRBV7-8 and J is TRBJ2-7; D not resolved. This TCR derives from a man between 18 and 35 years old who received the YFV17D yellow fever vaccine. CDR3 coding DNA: TGTGCCAGCAGCTTATCCGCCTTAGGGTACGAGCAGTACTTC. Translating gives CASSLSALGYEQYF. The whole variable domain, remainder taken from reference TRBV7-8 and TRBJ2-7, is GAGVSQSPRYKVAKRGQDVALRCDPISGHVSLFWYQQALGQGPEFLTYFQNEAQLDKSGLPSDRFFAERPEGSVSTLKIQRTQQEDSAVYLCASSLSALGYEQYFGPGTRLTVT.